Following are 5 T cell receptor beta chains from one sample sequenced in a study of blood T cell repertoires in COVID-19. The data were produced by immunoSEQ multiplex PCR, yet TCRdb's version contains in-frame clones alone and is incomplete. The repertoire holds under 95,000 clones, with approximately 90% as singletons. Sequencing was carried out using peripheral blood. These receptors were obtained from a woman in her forties or fifties in a cohort sampled during active COVID-19.

The chain recombines TRBV28 with TRBJ2-1; D remains unclear. Germline V gene lookup returns CDR1 MDHEN and CDR2 SYDVKM. The CDR3 has 16 residues. The V end lost 6 bases, the J end lost 3 bases, and 18 bases lay between the germline ends. This chain's CDR3 is CASRPELRVIYNEQFF. The CDR3 DNA is TGTGCCAGCAGGCCGGAGCTTCGAGTTATCTACAATGAGCAGTTCTTC. The full variable domain, completed using reference TRBV28 and TRBJ2-1, is DVKVTQSSRYLVKRTGEKVFLECVQDMDHENMFWYRQDPGLGLRLIYFSYDVKMKEKGDIPEGYSVSREKKERFSLILESASTNQTSMYLCASRPELRVIYNEQFFGPGTRLTVL.

The J gene is TRBJ2-2, the V gene TRBV3-1 (or the pseudogene TRBV3-2); TRBD1 might be the D (6 bases). V shed 3 bases and J shed 6 bases, with 20 bases lying between them. Germline-derived CDR1 and CDR2 are LGHDT and YNNKEL (reference sequence). The CDR3 has 17 residues. CDR3 protein: CASSHFTRGQSSGELFF. The CDR3 DNA is TGTGCCAGCAGCCACTTTACCAGAGGACAGTCGTCCGGGGAGCTGTTTTTT.

The rearrangement joins TRBV10-3 to TRBJ2-3; the match to TRBD2 covers 13 bases. The CDR3 runs 17 residues. Germline assignment: CDR1 ENHRY and CDR2 SYGVKD. V lost 3 bases and J lost 4; bases outside the gene matches: 7. Here the CDR3 DNA reads TGTGCCATCAGTGACCTGACTAGCGGGAGGCCCCCAGATACGCAGTATTTT. Amino acid sequence: CAISDLTSGRPPDTQYF.

The V gene is TRBV19, the J gene TRBJ2-1, with 11 positions matching TRBD2. Germline CDR1 is LNHDA and CDR2 is SQIVND (reference sequence). V lost 5 bases, J lost 7 bases, and 13 bases stayed unmatched. This CDR3 is built from 17 residues. CDR3 in amino acids: CASSPQGLAGIGNEQFF. As DNA, the CDR3 is TGTGCCAGTAGTCCCCAAGGACTAGCGGGTATCGGTAATGAGCAGTTCTTC.

The V call is TRBV27, the J call TRBJ2-1, with 9 bases matching TRBD2. Germline CDR1 MNHEY, CDR2 SMNVEV (reference sequence). Trimming removed 5 bases from V and 7 bases from J; junction bases left unmatched: 15. CDR3 length equals 17 residues. The CDR3 protein is CASSPRIGGGAQNEQFF. CDR3 DNA sequence: TGTGCCAGCAGTCCACGGATTGGCGGGGGGGCGCAGAATGAGCAGTTCTTC.